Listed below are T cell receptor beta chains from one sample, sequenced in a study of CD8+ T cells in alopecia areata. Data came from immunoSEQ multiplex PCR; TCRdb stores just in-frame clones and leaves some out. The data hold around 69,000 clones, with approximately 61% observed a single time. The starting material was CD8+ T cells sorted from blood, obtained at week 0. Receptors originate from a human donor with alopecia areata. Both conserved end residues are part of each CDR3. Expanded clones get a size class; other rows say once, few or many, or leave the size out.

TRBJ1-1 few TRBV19 CASSPGEGARTEAFF
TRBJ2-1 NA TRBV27 CASSLRLASYNEQFF
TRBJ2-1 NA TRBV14 CASSQFSNEQFF
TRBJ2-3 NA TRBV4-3 CASSPAEGGPDTQYF
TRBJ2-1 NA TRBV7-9 CASSPGTGLNEQFF
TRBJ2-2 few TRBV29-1 CSVELSTGELFF
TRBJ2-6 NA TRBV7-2 CASSLGSVRFSGANVLTF
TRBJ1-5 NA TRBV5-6 CASSQGATVNNQPQHF
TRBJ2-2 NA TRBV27 CASRGRAGNTGELFF
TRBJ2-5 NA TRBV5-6 CASSLNSQETQYF
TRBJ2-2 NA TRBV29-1 CSVIVLGELFF
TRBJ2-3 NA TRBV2 CASRDSGTSTDTQYF
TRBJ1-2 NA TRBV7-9 CASSLGTPNYGYTF
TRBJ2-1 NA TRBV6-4 CASTPSGGSYNEQFF
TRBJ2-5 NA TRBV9 CASCAGTSGEYQETQYF
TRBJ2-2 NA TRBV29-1 CSVMVYWQGQNTGELFF
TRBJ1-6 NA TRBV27 CASSLTASSSYNSPLHF
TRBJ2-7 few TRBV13 CASSLDVRRMEQYF
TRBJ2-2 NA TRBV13 CASSLVGGELFF
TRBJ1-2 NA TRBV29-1 CSVDMKDGYTF
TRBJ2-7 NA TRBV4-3 CASSQDRAGSSYEQYF
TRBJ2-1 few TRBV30 CAWSVFGYNEQFF
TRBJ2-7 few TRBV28 CASSPQGLFYEQYF
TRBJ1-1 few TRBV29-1 CSVARDRLDLNTEAFF
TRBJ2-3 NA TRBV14 CASSQGPGSPDTQYF
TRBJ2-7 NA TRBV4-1 CASSQAPGSDEQYF
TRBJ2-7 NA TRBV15 CATSPAGGQIYEQYF
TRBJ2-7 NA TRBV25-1 CASSVTSGAYEQYF
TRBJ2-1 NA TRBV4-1 CASSQERGGLGYEQFF
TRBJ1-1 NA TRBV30 CAWTGGVDTEAFF
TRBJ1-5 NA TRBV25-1 CASMADDSNQPQHF
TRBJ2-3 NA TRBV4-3 CASSQGLAGPTDTQYF
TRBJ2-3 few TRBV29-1 CSVLSGQGTFTDTQYF
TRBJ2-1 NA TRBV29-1 CSVAGTGTYNEQFF
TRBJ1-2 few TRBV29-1 CSVRGIGYGYTF
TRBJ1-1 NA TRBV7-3 CASSLTGGPGTEAFF
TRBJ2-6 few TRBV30 CAFPSRNPSGANVLTF
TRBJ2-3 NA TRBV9 CASSPSYSTPGLAGTDTQYF
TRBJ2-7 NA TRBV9 CASSVVSPGTGFREQYF
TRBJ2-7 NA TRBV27 CASSQKYNVYEQYF
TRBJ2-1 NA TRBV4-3 CASSQDRGQGNEQFF
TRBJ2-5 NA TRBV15 CATYPSLTSGQETQYF
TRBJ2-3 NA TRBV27 CASRGSGLGADTQYF
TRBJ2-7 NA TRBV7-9 CASSPGYEQYF
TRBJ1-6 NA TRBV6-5 CASSTGTGGTSPLHF